Presented here are 19 T cell receptor beta chains from one specimen sequenced in a study of T cells in Graves' hyperthyroidism and ophthalmopathy (dated by TCRdb to the late 2010s). Library generation was performed with multiplex PCR. TCRdb names Illumina HiSeq 2000 as the instrument used. The TCR beta CDR3 regions were amplified from the RNA transcripts. A first-round RT-PCR of the TCR CDR3 used the HTBI primer set with the Qiagen OneStep RT-PCR kit. TCRdb trimmed public reads at Q25 via fastp, called clones via MiXCR and kept in-frame beta chains. Each record represents a unique CDR3 protein, reported with the most common genes and DNA among its rows. The sample records 490,000 or so distinct CDR3 sequences, about 20% of which are singletons. The ten largest clones take up about half of the sample. The sequenced material came from blood. These receptors were collected from a man aged 40-55 years with Graves' ophthalmopathy.

This clonotype was observed a handful of times. This CDR3 is CASSFPSGGGETQYF. In DNA, the CDR3 is TGTGCCAGCAGCTTTCCTAGCGGGGGAGGGGAGACCCAGTACTTC. V is TRBV5-6 and J is TRBJ2-5; TRBD2 matches at 10 bases. Losses at the gene ends were 2 bases for V and 5 bases for J; bases not matched to a gene: 6. Germline V lookup: CDR1 SGHDT, CDR2 YYEEEE. The CDR3 runs 15 residues. The complete variable domain, with remaining parts taken from reference TRBV5-6 and TRBJ2-5, reads DAGVTQSPTHLIKTRGQQVTLRCSPKSGHDTVSWYQQALGQGPQFIFQYYEEEERQRGNFPDRFSGHQFPNYSSELNVNALLLGDSALYLCASSFPSGGGETQYFGPGTRLLVL.

In nucleotides, the CDR3 is TGTGCCAGCAGCAGAGCGGGCCCCGGCTACGAGCAGTACTTC. Translating it yields CASSRAGPGYEQYF. The chain links TRBV28 to TRBJ2-7; possibly TRBD2 for D (6 bases). This CDR3 contains 14 residues. The V end lost 6 bases, the J end lost 3 bases, and 15 bases lay between the germline ends. Looked up from germline, CDR1 is MDHEN and CDR2 is SYDVKM. The entire variable domain, with the rest obtained from reference TRBV28 and TRBJ2-7, is as follows: DVKVTQSSRYLVKRTGEKVFLECVQDMDHENMFWYRQDPGLGLRLIYFSYDVKMKEKGDIPEGYSVSREKKERFSLILESASTNQTSMYLCASSRAGPGYEQYFGPGTRLTVT.

In its sample, this clonotype was seen a few times. The gene calls are TRBV5-1 and TRBJ1-2; D is possibly TRBD1 (5 bases). V lost 5 bases to trimming and J lost 1 base, with 15 bases between them. CDR1 SGHRS and CDR2 YFSETQ come from the germline V gene. This CDR3 contains 15 residues. CDR3 nucleotides: TGCGCCAGCAGAAGAGACAGCGACATTAACTATGGCTACACCTTC. It yields the protein CASRRDSDINYGYTF.

V is TRBV6-2 or TRBV6-3 and J is TRBJ2-2, with unresolved D. This CDR3 is built from 13 residues. The germline gives CDR1 MNHEY, CDR2 SVGEGT. Trimming removed 2 bases at V and 7 bases at J, with 8 bases between. CDR3 sequence (DNA): TGTGCCAGCAGTTACGTGGGTATCGGGGAGCTGTTTTTT. This encodes CASSYVGIGELFF.

This clonotype was detected only a few times. The chain is built from TRBV7-6 and TRBJ2-5; D call uncertain. Germline loops: CDR1 SGHVS, CDR2 FNYEAQ. V gave up 1 base and J gave up 1 base, with 7 bases separating them. This CDR3 is 14 amino acids long. The CDR3 DNA follows: TGTGCCAGCAGCTTAGGACACATCCAAGAGACCCAGTACTTC. Protein: CASSLGHIQETQYF. Based on the CDR3 plus reference TRBV7-6 and TRBJ2-5, the full variable domain is GAGVSQSPRYKVTKRGQDVALRCDPISGHVSLYWYRQALGQGPEFLTYFNYEAQQDKSGLPNDRFSAERPEGSISTLTIQRTEQRDSAMYRCASSLGHIQETQYFGPGTRLLVL.

Regarding this clonotype: A much larger clone is a single base away; this may be a read error. The chain has TRBV12-3 or TRBV12-4 and TRBJ2-7; D is uncertain. The CDR3 has 17 residues. This chain's CDR3 is CASSLAATVDLSHEQYF. The CDR3 DNA reads TGTGCCAGCAGTTTGGCGGCTACTGTGGACCTCTCCCACGAGCAGTACTTC.

The V call is TRBV9, the J call TRBJ2-7, with TRBD2 as a possible D gene (5 bases). The V gene's germline CDR1 is SGDLS and CDR2 YYNGEE. Trimming left V 0 bases short and J 3 bases short, with 13 bases between. CDR3 length: 15 amino acids. The chain's CDR3 is CASSVAGEFYYEQYF. As DNA, the CDR3 is TGTGCCAGCAGCGTAGCTGGGGAGTTCTACTACGAGCAGTACTTC.

This clonotype was found many times. The rearrangement links TRBV2 to TRBJ2-2, with D unclear. The CDR3 consists of 12 residues. Germline CDR1 is SNHLY and CDR2 is FYNNEI. Trimming left V 5 bases short and J 6 bases short, with 7 bases between. The CDR3 DNA sequence: TGTGCCAGCAGTATCCCCCCCGGGGAGCTGTTTTTT. It codes for CASSIPPGELFF.

The V call is TRBV3-1, the J call TRBJ2-1; unclear D gene. From germline, CDR1 is LGHDT and CDR2 YNNKEL (reference sequence). The CDR3 has 13 amino acids. V shed 8 bases and J shed 4 bases, with 12 bases lying between them. The CDR3 DNA reads TGTGCCAGCGGTGCAACTGTATACAATGAGCAGTTCTTC. Protein product: CASGATVYNEQFF.

V usage is TRBV6-2 or TRBV6-3 and J usage is TRBJ2-3, with 11 positions matching TRBD1. The CDR3 is 13 residues long. Trimming removed 10 bases from V and 4 bases from J; junction bases left unmatched: 4. Per the germline V gene, CDR1 is MNHEY and CDR2 is SVGEGT. The CDR3: CATGQGAADTQYF. The CDR3 DNA follows: TGTGCCACCGGACAGGGGGCAGCAGATACGCAGTATTTT.

The V call is TRBV6-1, the J call TRBJ2-3; the D gene is possibly TRBD2 (5 bases). The length of the CDR3 is 16 residues. V was pared by 4 bases and J by 6 bases, with 20 bases between. Germline V gene data show CDR1 as MNHNS and CDR2 as SASEGT. In DNA form, the CDR3 reads TGTGCCAGCAGTGCCCTCTCGAAGCCGGGATCGGATACGCAGTATTTT. Its protein product is CASSALSKPGSDTQYF.

This clonotype was recorded at least ten times. The chain joins TRBV7-9 to TRBJ1-1; 7 bases match TRBD1. Germline assignment: CDR1 SEHNR and CDR2 FQNEAQ (reference sequence). This CDR3 is 14 amino acids long. V lost 5 bases, J lost 1 base, and 4 bases stayed unmatched. CDR3 coding DNA: TGTGCCAGCAGCCATAGGGGGCGGAACACTGAAGCTTTCTTT. This encodes CASSHRGRNTEAFF.

This chain uses TRBV24-1 with TRBJ2-7; the D gene is possibly TRBD2 (6 bases). V shed 7 bases and J shed 0 bases, with 18 bases lying between them. Germline V gene sequence: CDR1 KGHDR, CDR2 SFDVKD. The CDR3 has 16 residues. CDR3 sequence: CATSDTGSGSSYEQYF. In DNA, the CDR3 is TGTGCCACCAGCGATACGGGTAGCGGTAGCTCCTACGAGCAGTACTTC.

This clonotype was counted at least ten times. The V gene is TRBV28, the J gene TRBJ2-1, with a possible D match to TRBD2 (6 bases). CDR1 is MDHEN, CDR2 SYDVKM, per germline. CDR3 length equals 15 residues. The germline V and J ends were trimmed by 8 bases and 3 bases, with 17 bases remaining between them. The CDR3 nucleotides are TGTGCCAGCCGCGGTAGCGGAAGTTTCTACAATGAGCAGTTCTTC. Amino acids: CASRGSGSFYNEQFF.

The rearrangement uses TRBV20-1 and TRBJ2-7; the D gene is possibly TRBD1 (5 bases). From germline, CDR1 is DFQATT and CDR2 SNEGSKA (reference sequence). V lost 5 bases, J lost 2 bases, and 13 bases lay in between. The CDR3 sequence is 13 residues long. CDR3: CSARQTDTYEQYF. CDR3 coding DNA: TGCAGTGCTCGACAGACAGACACCTACGAGCAGTACTTC.

This chain uses TRBV27 with TRBJ1-5; the D is unclear. V was shortened by 2 bases and J by 5 bases, with 7 bases between the two germline ends. Germline lookup yields CDR1 MNHEY and CDR2 SMNVEV (reference sequence). The CDR3 contains 13 residues. The CDR3 coding sequence is TGTGCCAGCAGTTTAGTGCCTCATCAGCCCCAGCATTTT. Protein sequence: CASSLVPHQPQHF.

This clonotype was seen a handful of times. V usage is TRBV6-6 and J usage is TRBJ1-2; 9 bases agree with TRBD1. The CDR3 runs 14 residues. With 2 bases clipped from V and 3 bases from J, the junction kept 1 base outside the gene matches. Germline CDR1 and CDR2: MNHNY and SVGAGI (reference sequence). The DNA of the CDR3 is TGTGCCAGCAGTTACGGGGACAGGGACTATGGCTACACCTTC. Protein product: CASSYGDRDYGYTF.

This clonotype has just a few counts. The CDR3 spells CASSQEPRLAGVNEQFF. CDR3 nucleotides: TGTGCCAGCAGCCAAGAACCACGACTAGCGGGAGTAAATGAGCAGTTCTTC. This chain uses TRBV3-1 with TRBJ2-1; 12 bases align to TRBD2. Germline CDR1 and CDR2: LGHDT and YNNKEL (reference sequence). This CDR3 is 17 amino acids long. V was clipped by 0 bases and J by 7 bases; unmatched bases: 7.

This clonotype has a count of ten or more. The J gene is TRBJ2-6, the V gene TRBV7-6, with D unresolved. The germline V gene has CDR1 SGHVS and CDR2 FNYEAQ. The CDR3 loop spans 16 amino acids. Between the trimmed V and J ends, which lost 0 bases and 3 bases, there was a span of 9 bases. The CDR3 nucleotides are TGTGCCAGCAGCTTAGCCACGGGTGGTGGGGCCAACGTCCTGACTTTC. This encodes CASSLATGGGANVLTF.